This entry concerns a single T cell receptor beta chain. Its antigen is not known. The CDR3 spans 12 residues. The germline V gene has CDR1 ENHRY and CDR2 SYGVKD. V gave up 3 bases and J gave up 13 bases; unmatched junction bases: 5. The data were taken from a study of cytomegalovirus exposure and HLA in healthy donors. The study, taken as a whole, reports: Most of the TCR beta V segments (in an earlier analysis) were productive either about 87% or about 30% of the time. The study reported that TCR beta sequences accurately predicted HLA-A and HLA-B alleles in most subjects.

It was with 60 Vbeta and 13 Jbeta primers that the PCR ran. Measured with immunoSEQ multiplex PCR; TCRdb has only the in-frame clones, and not every one. The sample has roughly 240,000 clones, around 83% seen once. Specimen: PBMCs. The chain has TRBV10-3 and TRBJ1-1, with TRBD1 identical over 10 bases. This TCR derives from a girl aged 2-9 years in good health and CMV-seronegative. The DNA for the CDR3 is TGTGCCATCAGTGAAATCGGGACAGGGGTTTTCTTT. Its protein product is CAISEIGTGVFF.